The entry below gives a single T cell receptor (beta chain) sequence along with its context. Its antigen is not known. cDNA libraries of TCR beta carried unique molecular identifiers. TCRdb re-called the PCR reads with MiXCR, one entry per CDR3 protein. The sample consists of about 540,000 distinct CDR3 sequences, approximately 31% of them appearing once. The data derive from a study of post-analysis software for immune sequencing data. Whole-study context: Relapsing-remitting, secondary progressive and progressive-relapsing multiple sclerosis courses were included.

Study findings and constraints: Controls had significantly higher normalized Chao1 diversity than multiple sclerosis patients. Batch-mates among the samples co-clustered strongly by F measure. Among a few TRBV segments more frequent in patients than controls were TRBV5-6, TRBV5-1 and TRBV20-1.

V trimming: 1 base; J trimming: 9 bases; junction bases outside the gene matches: 14. This CDR3 is 18 amino acids long. Germline CDR1 reads SEHNR; CDR2 reads FQNEAQ (reference sequence). The sequence came from a girl aged 2 to 17 with multiple sclerosis. V and J are TRBV7-9 and TRBJ2-5, with TRBD2 matching 13 bases. The sequenced sample was blood. The CDR3: CASSLERLAGGRLMAQYF. The CDR3, as DNA: TGTGCCAGCAGCTTAGAACGACTAGCGGGGGGCAGGCTCATGGCCCAGTACTTC.